This T cell receptor (beta chain) appears in the sequencing data of a study of cytomegalovirus exposure and HLA in healthy donors. General study points: HLA-A and HLA-B allele assignments for most subjects were reportedly predicted accurately using TCR beta sequences. The authors confirmed in vitro that a few CMV-associated chains were specific for CMV antigens. Across HLA loci, a later analysis found differing TCR association rates, with DRB1 most and HLA-C fewest.

Amplification used 60 Vbeta primers and 13 Jbeta primers. In the original processing: Unique TCR beta chains numbered about 72 million in a later analysis, with roughly 11 million shared. Profiling relied on immunoSEQ multiplex PCR, and the TCRdb table lists in-frame clones only, not all of them. The DNA was the basis for D and trimming; V, J and clone size are from that table. The table lists about 280,000 clones, about 90% of them singletons. A word on this clone: The antigen remains undetermined.

The sequencing input was PBMCs. The source is a woman aged 18-29 years in good health and CMV-seronegative.

In DNA form, the CDR3 reads TGTGCCAGCAGCAGTAACAAGGGACAGAGGGTTGATGAAGCTTTCTTT. Translated: CASSSNKGQRVDEAFF. The V and J genes are TRBV7-6 and TRBJ1-1, with 7 bases aligning to TRBD1. J lost 7 bases, V lost 5 bases, and 16 bases had no gene match. The CDR3 covers 16 residues. CDR1 and CDR2 from the germline V gene are SGHVS and FNYEAQ.